This T cell receptor beta chain is drawn from a study of shared clonotypes between healthy human individuals. Libraries were prepared by immunoSEQ multiplex PCR; TCRdb keeps only in-frame clonotypes and omits some of them. The sample comprises more than 2 million clones, approximately 95% of which are singletons, and under 0.15% rests with the top ten. The receptor's source is a man younger than 35 in good health. The sequenced sample consisted of naive CD4+ T cells sorted from blood. The subset was: CD45RA+ positively selected.

DNA of the CDR3: TGTGCCAGCAGTCTAAGGGGGGAGGGTATGGGAGCTTTCTTT. Its translation is CASSLRGEGMGAFF. The chain uses TRBV6-6 and TRBJ1-1, with a tentative D call TRBD1 (6 bases). With 5 bases removed from V and 10 bases from J, the gap between germline ends came to 20 bases. From germline, CDR1 is MNHNY and CDR2 SVGAGI (reference sequence). CDR3 length equals 14 residues.